This T cell receptor beta chain was identified in a study of cytomegalovirus exposure and HLA in healthy donors. This PCR relied on a set of 60 Vbeta primers and 13 Jbeta primers. The table came from immunoSEQ multiplex PCR; TCRdb's copy has only in-frame clones and leaves some out. The profile shows roughly 180,000 clones, approximately 88% of them singletons. There are 14 residues in the CDR3. The V and J ends lost 3 bases and 6 bases, in that order; junction bases with no gene match: 8. Germline V gene data show CDR1 as LNHDA and CDR2 as SQIVND (reference sequence). The specimen was PBMCs. The J gene is TRBJ2-7, the V gene TRBV19; 7 nucleotides agree with TRBD2. The receptor comes from a boy between 2 and 10 years old in good health and CMV-seronegative. This CDR3 is CASSIGGRISEQYF. The DNA for the CDR3 is TGTGCCAGTAGTATCGGCGGGAGAATTAGCGAGCAGTACTTC.